This T cell receptor (beta chain) was captured by sequencing in a study of OX40 agonist ivuxolimab in advanced cancers. This CDR3 region has 16 residues. Germline V gene data show CDR1 as SGHRS and CDR2 as YFSETQ. Trimming at V came to 4 bases and at J to 6 bases, leaving 12 bases not matched to a gene. TCRdb keeps only in-frame clones here, not all; method: immunoSEQ multiplex PCR. The sample includes about 76,000 clones, 80% to 90% of them seen just once. The TCR comes from an adult with an advanced solid tumor such as melanoma, head and neck, liver or kidney cancer. This chain joins TRBV5-1 and TRBJ1-4, with 7 bases identical to TRBD1. The material sequenced was CD4+ or CD8+ T cells sorted from blood, taken in a trial of the OX40 agonist ivuxolimab. The CDR3 loop is CASSLSKQGWDEKLFF. In DNA form, the CDR3 reads TGCGCCAGCAGCCTGTCGAAACAGGGGTGGGATGAAAAACTGTTTTTT.